The entry that follows covers one T cell receptor beta chain sequence. Its specificity is not known. The sample comes from a study of cytomegalovirus exposure and HLA in healthy donors. Study information: A prior analysis found some 110 million unique TCR beta sequences from 150 million to 200 million T cells. Study observations and caveats: Most sequenced TCRs were rare (though some public TCRs occurred in many donors). As a later analysis revealed, the rate of TCR association differed by HLA locus, with DRB1 most and HLA-C fewest. On later analysis, the bulk of CMV-associated TCR beta chains appeared to be HLA-restricted.

The PCR ran on 60 Vbeta and 13 Jbeta primers. Sequencing used immunoSEQ multiplex PCR; TCRdb keeps in-frame clones, though not all of them. Of more than 50,000 clones in the sample, roughly 77% were seen once. Deletions cut 8 bases from V and 7 bases from J, with 15 bases between. The CDR3 totals 13 residues. The germline V gene has CDR1 MNHNS and CDR2 SASEGT. This receptor was obtained from a middle-aged woman in good health and CMV-seropositive. The chain links TRBV6-1 to TRBJ1-5; tentatively, D is TRBD1 (6 bases). Sequences were obtained from PBMCs. CDR3 in DNA: TGTGCCAGCGGAACAGGGTTAGAGCAGCCCCAGCATTTT. It encodes CASGTGLEQPQHF.